One and the same sample provided the 21 T cell receptor beta chains below, sequenced in a study of blood T cell repertoires in COVID-19. Profiled with immunoSEQ multiplex PCR; TCRdb holds only in-frame clones, not every one. This sample yields under 70,000 clones, of which approximately 90% are seen a single time; around a tenth belongs to the top ten. Sequencing was done on a sample of PBMCs or T cells enriched from blood (not recorded which). Source of these receptors: a woman between 40 and 55 years old who had recovered from COVID-19.

The rearrangement uses TRBV7-9 and TRBJ1-4; the D is unclear. The V gene lost 5 bases and the J gene lost 8 bases, with 12 bases spanning the gap. The CDR3 consists of 13 residues. The germline gives CDR1 SEHNR, CDR2 FQNEAQ (reference sequence). The CDR3 sequence: CASSNKQEEKLFF. The CDR3, as DNA: TGTGCCAGCAGCAATAAGCAAGAGGAAAAACTGTTTTTT.

This clone came up once. This chain joins TRBV9 and TRBJ2-3; D might be TRBD1 (6 bases). Germline V gene lookup returns CDR1 SGDLS and CDR2 YYNGEE. V dropped 0 bases and J dropped 3 bases, with 11 bases sitting between them. This CDR3 contains 15 residues. This CDR3 is CASSVDRAYTDTQYF. CDR3 DNA sequence: TGTGCCAGCAGCGTAGACAGGGCCTATACAGATACGCAGTATTTT. The full variable domain, completed using reference TRBV9 and TRBJ2-3, is DSGVTQTPKHLITATGQRVTLRCSPRSGDLSVYWYQQSLDQGLQFLIQYYNGEERAKGNILERFSAQQFPDLHSELNLSSLELGDSALYFCASSVDRAYTDTQYFGPGTRLTVL.

J is TRBJ1-5 and V is TRBV27; D ambiguous. This CDR3 spans 13 amino acids. CDR1 is MNHEY and CDR2 is SMNVEV in the germline V gene (reference sequence). Trimming shortened V by 8 bases and J by 4 bases, and 12 bases separated the two germline ends. The DNA for the CDR3 is TGTGCCAGCCAAGGGCAGCGGAATCAGCCCCAGCATTTT. This sequence encodes CASQGQRNQPQHF.

The chain uses TRBV11-2 and TRBJ1-1; perhaps TRBD1 as D (6 bases). This CDR3 contains 15 residues. Germline loops: CDR1 SGHAT, CDR2 FQNNGV. Between the trimmed V and J ends, which lost 5 bases and 0 bases, there was a span of 13 bases. Here the CDR3 reads CASSQRGQMNTEAFF. CDR3 DNA sequence: TGTGCCAGCAGCCAACGGGGACAAATGAACACTGAAGCTTTCTTT.

V gene TRBV19 combines with J gene TRBJ1-1; D is undetermined. The CDR3 is made up of 13 amino acids. V was trimmed by 10 bases and J by 0 bases, leaving 12 bases between them. The germline V gene encodes CDR1 LNHDA and CDR2 SQIVND (reference sequence). The CDR3 DNA sequence: TGTGCCACCTACGACAACCTGAACACTGAAGCTTTCTTT. Amino acids: CATYDNLNTEAFF.

J is TRBJ1-1 and V is TRBV27, with TRBD1 identical over 7 bases. The V gene end was trimmed by 6 bases and the J gene end by 8 bases; junction bases not matched to a gene: 21. Per the germline V gene, CDR1 is MNHEY and CDR2 is SMNVEV (reference sequence). The CDR3 is 17 amino acids. CDR3: CASRLIGHGTEGQEAFF. The CDR3 DNA sequence: TGTGCCAGCAGATTAATAGGCCACGGGACAGAGGGTCAGGAAGCTTTCTTT.

This sequence joins TRBV29-1 and TRBJ2-1, with D possibly being TRBD1 (5 bases). Between the trimmed V and J ends, which lost 1 base and 9 bases, there was a span of 13 bases. CDR1 and CDR2 from the germline V gene are SQVTM and ANQGSEA. CDR3 length equals 13 residues. The CDR3 nucleotides are TGCAGCGTTGAAGTAGGGGTCCCAGGTGAGCAGTTCTTC. This gives the protein CSVEVGVPGEQFF.

This clone has only one observation. The chain carries TRBV6-5 and TRBJ1-1; D is unresolved. V shed 7 bases and J shed 8 bases, with 8 bases lying between them. This CDR3 is built from 10 residues. The germline gives CDR1 MNHEY, CDR2 SVGAGI. As DNA, the CDR3 is TGTGCCAGCATCTTTACAGAAGCTTTCTTT. Translating gives CASIFTEAFF.

The genes are TRBV2 and TRBJ1-6; TRBD1 aligns across 7 bases. In germline, CDR1 is SNHLY, CDR2 FYNNEI. There are 16 residues in the CDR3. Trimming removed 1 base from V and 7 bases from J; junction bases left unmatched: 7. DNA of the CDR3: TGTGCCAGCAGTGAAGAGGGGGCGAACCTGAATTCACCCCTCCACTTT. Its translation is CASSEEGANLNSPLHF.

The J gene is TRBJ2-7, the V gene TRBV7-8, with D maybe TRBD2 (6 bases). Germline loops: CDR1 SGHVS, CDR2 FQNEAQ. Trimming cost V 0 bases and J 1 base, with 13 bases left between them. CDR3 size: 16 residues. CDR3 sequence (DNA): TGTGCCAGCAGCTTAGCGTGGGGGACTGTTTCCTACGAGCAGTACTTC. Amino acid sequence: CASSLAWGTVSYEQYF. The entire variable domain, with the rest obtained from reference TRBV7-8 and TRBJ2-7, is as follows: GAGVSQSPRYKVAKRGQDVALRCDPISGHVSLFWYQQALGQGPEFLTYFQNEAQLDKSGLPSDRFFAERPEGSVSTLKIQRTQQEDSAVYLCASSLAWGTVSYEQYFGPGTRLTVT.

The CDR3: CASSPHPGGGWDNEQFF. CDR3 sequence (DNA): TGTGCCAGCAGCCCTCACCCTGGGGGGGGTTGGGACAATGAGCAGTTCTTC. The chain recombines TRBV11-2 with TRBJ2-1; 7 bases are a match to TRBD2. V was pared by 5 bases and J by 5 bases, with 15 bases of the junction left unmatched. Per germline, CDR1 SGHAT and CDR2 FQNNGV. This CDR3 is built from 17 residues.

This clone occurred once. This chain connects TRBV5-1 to TRBJ1-2, with 8 bases lining up with TRBD1. The germline V gene encodes CDR1 SGHRS and CDR2 YFSETQ. The ends lost 0 bases at V and 6 bases at J; junction bases unmatched: 13. This CDR3 is 17 amino acids long. The CDR3, as DNA: TGCGCCAGCAGCTTGGAAGGAGGTGGGGCAGGGGGCAATGGCTACACCTTC. Translated: CASSLEGGGAGGNGYTF.

V and J are TRBV6-5 and TRBJ1-2; 7 bases map to TRBD1. V shed 5 bases and J 6 bases; nucleotides not matched to a gene: 9. The CDR3 sequence is 14 residues long. CDR1 MNHEY and CDR2 SVGAGI come from the germline V gene. The CDR3 nucleotides are TGTGCCAGCAGTCAACAGACAGGGAAAAATGGCTACACCTTC. Translation: CASSQQTGKNGYTF.

J is TRBJ2-5 and V is TRBV5-1, with 10 bases lining up with TRBD2. Germline-derived CDR1 and CDR2 are SGHRS and YFSETQ. CDR3 length: 15 amino acids. J was trimmed by 4 bases and V by 5 bases; bases with no gene match: 8. The CDR3 sequence: CASSRSGGAAETQYF. Here the CDR3 DNA reads TGCGCCAGCAGTAGAAGCGGGGGGGCGGCAGAGACCCAGTACTTC.

J is TRBJ1-6 and V is TRBV19, with D possibly TRBD1 on 6 matching bases. The ends were cut back, 3 bases at V and 8 bases at J, with 14 bases in the middle. The CDR3 has 15 residues. Germline CDR1 is LNHDA and CDR2 is SQIVND (reference sequence). The CDR3 DNA is TGTGCCAGTAGTATTATGCAGGGGACGGATTCACCCCTCCACTTT. Protein sequence: CASSIMQGTDSPLHF.

CDR3 loop: CASSPIDRGHTEAFF. The DNA for the CDR3 is TGTGCCAGCAGCCCCATCGACAGGGGGCACACTGAAGCTTTCTTT. The chain employs TRBV11-2 and TRBJ1-1; 10 bases match TRBD1. V lost 5 bases and J lost 3; bases outside the gene matches: 6. The CDR3 runs 15 residues. Germline loops: CDR1 SGHAT, CDR2 FQNNGV.

The rearrangement joins TRBV7-3 to TRBJ2-1, with 9 nucleotides matching TRBD2. J gave up 4 bases and V 4 bases, and 8 bases lay outside the gene matches. This CDR3 is built from 16 residues. Germline CDR1 is SGHTA and CDR2 is FQGTGA. The CDR3 loop reads CASSSQSGGLYNEQFF. The CDR3 DNA reads TGTGCCAGCAGCTCTCAGAGCGGGGGGTTATACAATGAGCAGTTCTTC.

J is TRBJ2-7 and V is TRBV5-1; TRBD1 matches at 9 bases. This CDR3 is built from 14 residues. Germline CDR1 and CDR2: SGHRS and YFSETQ. Trimming removed 5 bases from V and 3 bases from J; junction bases left unmatched: 6. The CDR3 region is CASSPTGGSYEQYF. For the CDR3, the DNA is TGCGCCAGCAGTCCGACAGGGGGTAGCTACGAGCAGTACTTC.

V gene TRBV2 combines with J gene TRBJ1-1; D is uncertain. The length of the CDR3 is 14 residues. The V gene lost 1 base and the J gene lost 4 bases, with 10 bases spanning the gap. Germline CDR1 SNHLY, CDR2 FYNNEI. CDR3 protein: CASSEVHGGTEAFF. The CDR3 region has the DNA TGTGCCAGCAGTGAAGTACACGGCGGCACTGAAGCTTTCTTT.

The rearrangement uses TRBV25-1 and TRBJ2-5; 7 bases fit TRBD2. The V gene end was trimmed by 6 bases and the J gene end by 6 bases; junction bases not matched to a gene: 4. From germline, CDR1 is MGHDK and CDR2 SYGVNS. The CDR3 is 12 amino acids. The CDR3 DNA reads TGTGCCAGCAGGGGGAGGGCACAGACCCAGTACTTC. The encoded protein is CASRGRAQTQYF.

This chain uses TRBV12-5 with TRBJ2-1, with 8 positions matching TRBD1. Per germline, CDR1 LGHNT and CDR2 FRNRAP. The V segment lost 6 bases and the J segment 8 bases; nucleotides outside the gene matches: 6. The CDR3 is 13 amino acids. CDR3 residues: CASGQDRVHEQFF. CDR3 DNA: TGTGCTAGTGGCCAGGACAGGGTCCATGAGCAGTTCTTC.